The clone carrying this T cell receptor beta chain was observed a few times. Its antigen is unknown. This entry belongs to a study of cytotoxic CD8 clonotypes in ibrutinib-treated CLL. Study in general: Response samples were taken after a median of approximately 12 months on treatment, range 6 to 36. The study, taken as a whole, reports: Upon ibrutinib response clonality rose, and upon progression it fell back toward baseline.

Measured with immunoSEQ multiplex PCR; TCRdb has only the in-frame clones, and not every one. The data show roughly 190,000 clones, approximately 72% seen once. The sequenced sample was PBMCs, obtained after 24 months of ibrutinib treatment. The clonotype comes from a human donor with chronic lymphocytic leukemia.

The CDR3 DNA sequence: TGTGCCAGCAGTTTAACTGGGGGTGGTCTGCCCCAGCATTTT. Protein product: CASSLTGGGLPQHF. The rearrangement uses TRBV28 and TRBJ1-5, with D tentatively TRBD1 (5 bases). CDR1 and CDR2 (germline): MDHEN, SYDVKM. V was cut by 2 bases and J by 9 bases, with 14 bases left in between. The CDR3 consists of 14 residues.